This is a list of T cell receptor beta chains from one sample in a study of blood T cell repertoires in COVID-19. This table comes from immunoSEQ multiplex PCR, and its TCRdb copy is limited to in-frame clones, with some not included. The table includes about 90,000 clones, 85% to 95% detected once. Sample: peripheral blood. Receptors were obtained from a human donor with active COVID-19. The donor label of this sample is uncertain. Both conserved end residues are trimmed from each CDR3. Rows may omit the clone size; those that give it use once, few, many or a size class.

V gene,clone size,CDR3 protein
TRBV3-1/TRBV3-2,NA,ASSQDSGGTAGAF
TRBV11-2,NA,ASSLDHRSSYGYT
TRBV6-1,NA,ASSATSGGTNTGELF
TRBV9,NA,ASSVATGLAGLEEQY
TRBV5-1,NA,ASSLTGNYEQY
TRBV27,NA,ASRLAGKETQY
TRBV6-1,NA,ASSEASFNSPLH
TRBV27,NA,ASSLSSQLSSADTQY
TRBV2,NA,ASSRTGGPNQPQH
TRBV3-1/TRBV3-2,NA,ASSHLTRTANTGELF
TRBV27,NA,ASSSAGIAYGYT
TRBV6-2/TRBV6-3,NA,ASSYSRLLDTQY
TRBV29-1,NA,SVEDETAPYEQY
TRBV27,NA,ASSLLTGGTYEQY
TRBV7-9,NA,ASSSTGDYGYT
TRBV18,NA,ASSTGTSGLLRSGEQF
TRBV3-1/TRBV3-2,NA,ASSRDSSTGELF
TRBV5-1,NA,ASSLTTGAGELF
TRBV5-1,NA,ASSSTITYEQY
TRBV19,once,ASSIDLAGTRRSGANVLT
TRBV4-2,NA,ASSLTSGGAQETQY
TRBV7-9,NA,ASSLGFGRRDTEAF
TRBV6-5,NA,ASSLGQGRAEAF
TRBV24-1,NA,ATSDLAGGTGELF
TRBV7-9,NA,ASSLEGQVAGAQY
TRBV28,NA,ASSSTLTGRLEY
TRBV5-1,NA,ASSLRQLSSGANVLT
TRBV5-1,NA,ASSLLASSSSGNTIY
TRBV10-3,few,AIMGVNRGSHYEQY
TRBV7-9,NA,ASSRVVYNEQF
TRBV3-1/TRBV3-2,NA,ASSQLPTLAGGHQETQY
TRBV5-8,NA,ASSRLSSSLLSGNTIY
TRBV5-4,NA,ASSLDRGPSPLH
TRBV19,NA,ASSIDGNGASTDTQY
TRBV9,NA,ASSVGMGTGNSPLH
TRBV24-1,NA,ATSDPSGQGYNEQF
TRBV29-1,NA,TVVPPGGYGYT
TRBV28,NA,ASAAPGGNSPLH
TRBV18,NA,ASSLSRPPLVYEQY
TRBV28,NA,ASSLGSGTGNSPLH
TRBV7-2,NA,ASSMTGGLNTEAF
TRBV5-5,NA,ASSFGQGLDTIY
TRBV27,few,ASSPTSGAAYEQY
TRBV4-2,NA,ASSQAATGAYNEQF
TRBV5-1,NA,ASSLTIGTGGGEQY
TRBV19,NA,ASSTAMGQGWKYGYT
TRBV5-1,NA,ASSWGQGGSGDTQY
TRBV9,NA,ASSDETGVAGSTEAF
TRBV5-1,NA,ASSLSRGTEAF
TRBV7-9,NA,ASSRRDTGFDGYT
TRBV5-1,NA,ASSAGQGDTDTQY
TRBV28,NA,ASSLLQLYGYT